The following is a T cell receptor beta chain sequence with its context. Its antigen remains unknown. TCRdb re-called the reads with MiXCR, one entry per CDR3 protein. The data contain about 740,000 distinct CDR3 sequences, around a third of them seen just once; the ten biggest clones take up roughly 20%. This sample was taken from a study of T cell repertoires in cytomegalovirus infection. Study overall: CMV epitopes, recently identified HLA-C-restricted and well-studied HLA-B-restricted, were used.

Findings of the study overall: Public TCR beta family frequency separated CMV-and-HLA carriers, including in an independent cohort. Dominating the ex vivo response were TCR beta clonotypes that were CMV-specific and HLA-C-restricted.

V dropped 0 bases and J dropped 0 bases, with 11 bases sitting between them. The CDR3 is 16 amino acids. Germline V lookup: CDR1 SGHTA, CDR2 FQGNSA. The sequence was obtained from a human donor in good health (CMV status not recorded). Some clones in this sample may be carry-over from other donors' samples. Sample: cultured PBMCs, taken from culture after CMV antigen stimulation. The rearrangement links TRBV7-2 to TRBJ2-5, with D uncertain. CDR3 loop: CASSLADTLYQETQYF. The DNA of the CDR3 is TGTGCCAGCAGCTTAGCCGACACCTTGTACCAAGAGACCCAGTACTTC.